Listed here are 23 T cell receptor beta chains from one sample, sequenced in a study of shared clonotypes between healthy human individuals. Sequencing used immunoSEQ multiplex PCR; TCRdb keeps in-frame clones, though not all of them. The sample holds roughly 2.5 million clones, approximately 94% seen once. The sample consisted of naive CD4+ T cells sorted from blood. Indicated subset: CD45RA+ positively selected. Receptor source: a man between 18 and 35 years old in good health.

As to this clone: Different DNA sequences within this sample yield the same CDR3. This rearrangement joins TRBV14 to TRBJ1-1; D remains ambiguous. The ends were cut back, 4 bases at V and 2 bases at J, with 8 bases in the middle. Looked up from germline, CDR1 is SGHDN and CDR2 is FVKESK. The CDR3 runs to 13 residues. Here the CDR3 reads CASSRDGNTEAFF. In DNA, the CDR3 is TGTGCCAGCAGCCGAGACGGAAACACTGAAGCTTTCTTT.

The gene calls are TRBV4-2 and TRBJ2-1; weak D call: TRBD2 (6 bases). V was trimmed by 0 bases and J by 7 bases, leaving 19 bases between them. The V gene's germline CDR1 is LGHNA and CDR2 YNFKEQ. The CDR3 is made up of 17 amino acids. DNA for the CDR3: TGTGCCAGCAGCCAAGAAGATAGGGGAGGCTCTATTAATGAGCAGTTCTTC. Translation: CASSQEDRGGSINEQFF.

Only a few counts were recorded for this clone. This sample also contains other DNA sequences that code for the same CDR3. The DNA for the CDR3 is TGCGCCAGCAGGGCCGGGACAGGTGGCACCGGGGAGCTGTTTTTT. It yields the protein CASRAGTGGTGELFF. This sequence joins TRBV10-1 and TRBJ2-2; 8 nucleotides match TRBD1. The V gene's germline CDR1 is WNHNN and CDR2 SYGVQD (reference sequence). The CDR3 totals 15 residues. J was trimmed by 4 bases and V by 6 bases; bases with no gene match: 7.

This rearrangement joins TRBV6-6 to TRBJ2-3; 7 nucleotides agree with TRBD2. Germline trimming cut 4 bases from V and 1 base from J; bases unmatched to any gene: 5. CDR3 size: 15 residues. Germline V gene sequence: CDR1 MNHNY, CDR2 SVGAGI (reference sequence). CDR3 protein: CASSLQRGGTDTQYF. The CDR3, as DNA: TGTGCCAGCAGTTTACAGCGGGGCGGCACAGATACGCAGTATTTT.

The sample holds a few counts of this clone. The chain combines TRBV2 with TRBJ1-5, with D unresolved. Trimming took 1 base from V and 10 from J, leaving 5 bases between them. CDR1 and CDR2 (germline): SNHLY, FYNNEI. The CDR3 sequence is 11 residues long. The chain's CDR3 is CASSEGSPQHF. CDR3 DNA: TGTGCCAGCAGTGAAGGGAGTCCCCAGCATTTT.

CDR3 DNA sequence: TGTGCCAGCAGCGTACATGTGGGTGCCACCCAAGAGACCCAGTACTTC. Amino acid sequence: CASSVHVGATQETQYF. This sequence joins TRBV9 and TRBJ2-5; unclear D gene. Trimming left V 1 base short and J 1 base short, with 14 bases between. The CDR3 is made up of 16 amino acids. CDR1 SGDLS and CDR2 YYNGEE come from the germline V gene.

The sample holds one count of this clone. A junction end diverges from the germline sequence, so it may reflect a read error. This chain uses TRBV7-2 with TRBJ2-7, with TRBD2 matching 7 bases. Germline loops: CDR1 SGHTA, CDR2 FQGNSA. The CDR3 has 15 amino acids. The CDR3 reads CASSLGSGAGYAQYF. The CDR3 nucleotides are TGTGCCAGCAGCTTGGGGTCTGGAGCGGGATACGCGCAGTACTTC.

This rearrangement joins TRBV6-1 to TRBJ1-2; tentatively, D is TRBD1 (6 bases). Germline V lookup: CDR1 MNHNS, CDR2 SASEGT. The CDR3 consists of 15 residues. V lost 0 bases and J lost 4, with 12 bases in between. This chain's CDR3 is CASSEAPQGPYGYTF. In DNA form, the CDR3 reads TGTGCCAGCAGTGAAGCGCCCCAGGGGCCCTATGGCTACACCTTC.

The chain carries TRBV6-1 and TRBJ1-3; D call uncertain. V lost 2 bases and J 1 base, leaving 9 bases between the germline ends. CDR1 and CDR2 from the germline V gene are MNHNS and SASEGT. The CDR3 extends over 15 amino acids. CDR3 loop: CASSEFLGSGNTIYF. Written as DNA, the CDR3 is TGTGCCAGCAGTGAATTTTTGGGATCTGGAAACACCATATATTTT.

This chain uses TRBV5-1 with TRBJ1-3, with TRBD1 matching over 9 bases. Germline trimming cut 4 bases from V and 0 bases from J; bases unmatched to any gene: 5. The length of the CDR3 is 16 residues. Germline V gene data show CDR1 as SGHRS and CDR2 as YFSETQ. The CDR3, as DNA: TGCGCCAGCAGCCTGGGACAGGGAATCTCTGGAAACACCATATATTTT. Its translation is CASSLGQGISGNTIYF.

The chain carries TRBV30 and TRBJ2-7; D gene uncertain. Per the germline V gene, CDR1 is GTSNPN and CDR2 is SVGIG (reference sequence). CDR3 length: 12 residues. V was pared by 0 bases and J by 4 bases, with 7 bases between. The CDR3 bases are TGTGCCTGGAGTGTGGCAATTTACGAGCAGTACTTC. As protein: CAWSVAIYEQYF.

The rearrangement joins TRBV28 to TRBJ1-2; maybe TRBD1 (5 bases). Trimming pared 5 bases from V and 6 bases from J, leaving 13 bases between. Germline lookup yields CDR1 MDHEN and CDR2 SYDVKM. The CDR3 has 13 residues. As DNA, the CDR3 is TGTGCCAGCAGTCTGGGGCCCCGGGATGGCTACACCTTC. Amino acid sequence: CASSLGPRDGYTF.

The rearrangement links TRBV6-1 to TRBJ2-5; no clear D. Trimming stripped 1 base from V and 2 bases from J, with 8 bases between. Germline values: CDR1 MNHNS, CDR2 SASEGT. There are 14 residues in the CDR3. The CDR3 reads CASSEGVKQETQYF. DNA for the CDR3: TGTGCCAGCAGTGAAGGAGTGAAACAAGAGACCCAGTACTTC.

J is TRBJ2-2 and V is TRBV5-1, with TRBD2 as a possible D gene (6 bases). Germline CDR1 and CDR2: SGHRS and YFSETQ. Trimming left V 0 bases short and J 3 bases short, with 9 bases between. The CDR3 runs 15 residues. The CDR3 DNA follows: TGCGCCAGCAGCTTGGGGGACTCTGACACCGGGGAGCTGTTTTTT. Translating gives CASSLGDSDTGELFF. The variable domain in full, completed from reference TRBV5-1 and TRBJ2-2, reads KAGVTQTPRYLIKTRGQQVTLSCSPISGHRSVSWYQQTPGQGLQFLFEYFSETQRNKGNFPGRFSGRQFSNSRSEMNVSTLELGDSALYLCASSLGDSDTGELFFGEGSRLTVL.

The chain links TRBV28 to TRBJ2-2; tentative D call: TRBD1 (5 bases). The germline CDR1 and CDR2 sequences are MDHEN and SYDVKM. Trimming took off 4 bases at V and 5 bases at J, with 14 bases between the two ends. The CDR3 sequence is 15 residues long. DNA for the CDR3: TGTGCCAGCAGTTCCTCTAGTAAGGGGACCGGGGAGCTGTTTTTT. Its protein is CASSSSSKGTGELFF.

The chain employs TRBV7-9 and TRBJ1-4; D is possibly TRBD1 (6 bases). The length of the CDR3 is 15 residues. Germline assignment: CDR1 SEHNR and CDR2 FQNEAQ (reference sequence). V was shortened by 5 bases and J by 6 bases, with 16 bases between the two germline ends. CDR3 bases: TGTGCCAGCAGCCTAGGTCGGGGGGCGCATGAAAAACTGTTTTTT. It yields the protein CASSLGRGAHEKLFF.

The rearrangement joins TRBV4-3 to TRBJ1-6, with a weak D call TRBD1 (6 bases). The CDR3 contains 17 residues. Trimming stripped 0 bases from V and 5 bases from J, with 14 bases between. CDR1 and CDR2 (germline): LGHNA, YSLEER. The CDR3 region is CASSQDFPGANNSPLHF. The CDR3 DNA sequence: TGCGCCAGCAGCCAAGACTTCCCAGGGGCCAATAATTCACCCCTCCACTTT.

The V and J genes are TRBV4-3 and TRBJ1-4; tentative D call: TRBD1 (5 bases). V was clipped by 4 bases and J by 10 bases, with 16 bases between them. Germline V gene data show CDR1 as LGHNA and CDR2 as YSLEER. The CDR3 spans 14 residues. The CDR3 bases are TGCGCCAGCAGCCCGTTAGGAGGGGAGGGAAAACTGTTTTTT. It translates to CASSPLGGEGKLFF.

J is TRBJ2-3 and V is TRBV18; 8 nucleotides agree with TRBD1. Unmatched junction bases numbered 7, after V lost 3 bases and J lost 2 bases. The CDR3 spans 16 residues. Germline V gene lookup returns CDR1 KGHSH and CDR2 LQKENI. The CDR3 spells CASSPKGQGNTDTQYF. Written as DNA, the CDR3 is TGTGCCAGCTCACCTAAAGGACAGGGAAACACAGATACGCAGTATTTT.

The chain is built from TRBV11-3 and TRBJ2-2; D ambiguous. V gave up 4 bases and J gave up 8 bases, with 5 bases separating them. This CDR3 has 11 residues. CDR1 and CDR2 (germline): SGHNT, YENEEA. The CDR3 sequence is CASSSAGELFF. CDR3 in DNA: TGTGCCAGCAGCTCAGCTGGGGAGCTGTTTTTT.

The chain joins TRBV7-2 to TRBJ2-6, with D tentatively TRBD1 (6 bases). Germline CDR1 SGHTA, CDR2 FQGNSA. This CDR3 is 16 amino acids long. With 5 bases removed from V and 0 bases from J, the gap between germline ends came to 11 bases. In DNA, the CDR3 is TGTGCCAGCAGCCAAAGGGGGATCTCTGGGGCCAACGTCCTGACTTTC. Its translation: CASSQRGISGANVLTF.

This clone was seen just once. The chain uses TRBV19 and TRBJ1-3; no definite D call. CDR3 length equals 14 residues. Per the germline V gene, CDR1 is LNHDA and CDR2 is SQIVND (reference sequence). V lost 5 bases and J 3 bases, leaving 11 bases between the germline ends. CDR3: CASSPQDLGNTIYF. In DNA, the CDR3 is TGTGCCAGTAGTCCTCAGGACCTTGGAAACACCATATATTTT.

This clone has a single count. The chain uses TRBV30 and TRBJ1-2, with D maybe TRBD1 (5 bases). Germline loops: CDR1 GTSNPN, CDR2 SVGIG (reference sequence). The V end was cut by 6 bases, the J end by 4 bases, with 15 bases between. This CDR3 is built from 13 residues. The CDR3 region has the DNA TGTGCCTGCAACGGGGGGGAGGGCTATGGCTACACCTTC. Protein product: CACNGGEGYGYTF.